This T cell receptor beta chain appears in the sequencing data of a study of immune characterization of retroperitoneal liposarcoma (dated by TCRdb to the late 2010s). This clonotype appeared many times. Which antigen it targets is not known. No base quality values were provided; no much bigger clone lies one nucleotide off. Preparation of the library involved PCR. TCRdb lists the instrument as NextSeq 500. Through fastp at Q25 and MiXCR, TCRdb rebuilt clones from the public reads, retaining in-frame beta chains. Rows with one shared CDR3 protein collapse into an entry with the most common genes and DNA. In this sample the table shows some 10,000 distinct CDR3 sequences, 30% to 45% of which occur a single time. In total, the top ten clones hold 9.5% to 13% of the sample. Trimming costs V 6 bases and J 0 bases, and their ends lie 9 bases apart. For CDR1 and CDR2, the germline V gene lists MNHNS and SASEGT. From its cysteine to its phenylalanine, the CDR3 spans 14 amino acids. Kept here is only the CDR3 DNA, which spans 42 bases and is read in frame from base 1.

The clonotype comes from a female donor with retroperitoneal liposarcoma. Sequenced: tumor tissue. The V and J segments used are TRBV6-1 and TRBJ2-1; the D gene lacks a confident call. In nucleotide form, the sequence is TGTGCCAGCAGGGCTGTTAGCTCCTACAATGAGCAGTTCTTC. It codes for CASRAVSSYNEQFF.